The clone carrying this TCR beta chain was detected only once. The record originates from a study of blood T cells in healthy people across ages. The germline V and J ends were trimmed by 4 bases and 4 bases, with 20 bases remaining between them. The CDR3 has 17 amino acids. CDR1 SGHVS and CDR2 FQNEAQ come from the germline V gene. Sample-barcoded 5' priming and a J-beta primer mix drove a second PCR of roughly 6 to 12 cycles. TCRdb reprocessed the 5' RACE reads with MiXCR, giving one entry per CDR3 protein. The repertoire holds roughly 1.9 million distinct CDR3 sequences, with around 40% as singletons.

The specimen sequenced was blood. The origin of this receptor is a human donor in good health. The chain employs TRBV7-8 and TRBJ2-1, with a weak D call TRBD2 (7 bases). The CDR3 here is CASSSALGGDIYNEQFF. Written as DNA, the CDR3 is TGTGCCAGCAGCTCGGCATTAGGGGGGGATATATACAATGAGCAGTTCTTC. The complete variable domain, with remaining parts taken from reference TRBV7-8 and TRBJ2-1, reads GAGVSQSPRYKVAKRGQDVALRCDPISGHVSLFWYQQALGQGPEFLTYFQNEAQLDKSGLPSDRFFAERPEGSVSTLKIQRTQQEDSAVYLCASSSALGGDIYNEQFFGPGTRLTVL.